Listed here are 24 T cell receptor beta chains from one sample, sequenced in a study of T cell responses to AZD1222 COVID-19 vaccine. Assay used: immunoSEQ multiplex PCR; TCRdb lists only in-frame clones, some missing. The sample records 90,000 to 150,000 clones, 70% to 90% being singletons. The sample here was peripheral blood, taken on day 0 of AZD1222 vaccination. These receptors were collected from an adult in good health.

The genes are TRBV5-1 and TRBJ2-1; D gene uncertain. The CDR3 consists of 15 residues. V shed 0 bases and J shed 2 bases, with 9 bases lying between them. The V gene's germline CDR1 is SGHRS and CDR2 YFSETQ. Here the CDR3 reads CASSLGSGTYNEQFF. The CDR3 DNA reads as TGCGCCAGCAGCTTGGGGTCGGGTACCTACAATGAGCAGTTCTTC.

The V gene is TRBV5-1, the J gene TRBJ1-2, with D perhaps matching TRBD1 (6 bases). Trimming shortened V by 4 bases and J by 2 bases, and 12 bases separated the two germline ends. Germline assignment: CDR1 SGHRS and CDR2 YFSETQ. The CDR3 sequence is 14 residues long. CDR3 DNA sequence: TGCGCCAGCAGCCAGGACAGATCCAACTATGGCTACACCTTC. It encodes CASSQDRSNYGYTF.

The rearrangement joins TRBV7-3 to TRBJ2-2; 9 positions agree with TRBD1. V lost 4 bases to trimming and J lost 1 base; unmatched junction nucleotides: 7. This CDR3 comprises 17 residues. Germline CDR1 reads SGHTA; CDR2 reads FQGTGA. CDR3 in amino acids: CASSYPPGQGNTGELFF. The CDR3 nucleotides are TGTGCCAGCAGCTACCCACCGGGACAGGGGAACACCGGGGAGCTGTTTTTT.

This clone was counted a few times. The genes are TRBV30 and TRBJ2-5, with 7 bases that match TRBD2. V dropped 2 bases and J dropped 3; count of bases not matched to a gene: 0. Looked up from germline, CDR1 is GTSNPN and CDR2 is SVGIG (reference sequence). This CDR3 spans 12 amino acids. The CDR3 region has the DNA TGTGCCTGGAGTAGCGGGGAAGAGACCCAGTACTTC. Its protein product is CAWSSGEETQYF.

V is TRBV5-1 and J is TRBJ1-1; the D gene is possibly TRBD1 (5 bases). V shed 4 bases and J shed 1 base, with 8 bases lying between them. The CDR3 length is 13 residues. The germline V gene encodes CDR1 SGHRS and CDR2 YFSETQ. For the CDR3, the DNA is TGCGCCAGCAGCATGGGGGGGAACACTGAAGCTTTCTTT. Amino acid sequence: CASSMGGNTEAFF.

This rearrangement joins TRBV7-9 to TRBJ2-7, with 7 bases identical to TRBD1. The CDR3 contains 15 residues. V lost 5 bases and J lost 4; bases outside the gene matches: 11. The germline gives CDR1 SEHNR, CDR2 FQNEAQ (reference sequence). The CDR3 sequence: CASSKPKDRYYEQYF. CDR3 DNA: TGTGCCAGCAGCAAGCCGAAGGACAGGTATTACGAGCAGTACTTC.

The chain employs TRBV3-1 (or the pseudogene TRBV3-2) and TRBJ1-3; D might be TRBD1 (5 bases). The CDR3 covers 15 residues. The ends were cut back, 3 bases at V and 3 bases at J, with 12 bases in the middle. Germline lookup yields CDR1 LGHDT and CDR2 YNNKEL (reference sequence). CDR3 nucleotides: TGTGCCAGCAGCCATCCCAGGGTTAGTGGAAACACCATATATTTT. Translation: CASSHPRVSGNTIYF.

The chain has TRBV3-1 (or the pseudogene TRBV3-2) and TRBJ1-5; D remains ambiguous. This CDR3 has 15 residues. Trimming took off 0 bases at V and 2 bases at J, with 8 bases between the two ends. Germline CDR1 is LGHDT and CDR2 is YNNKEL (reference sequence). The CDR3 here is CASSQEGRGNQPQHF. The CDR3 region has the DNA TGTGCCAGCAGCCAAGAAGGACGTGGCAATCAGCCCCAGCATTTT.

In this sample, this clone turned up a few times. V is TRBV19 and J is TRBJ2-1; 13 nucleotides align to TRBD2. The CDR3 runs to 16 residues. Germline trimming cut 9 bases from V and 8 bases from J; bases unmatched to any gene: 13. CDR1 and CDR2 from the germline V gene are LNHDA and SQIVND (reference sequence). CDR3 residues: CASLPRGTSGTHEQFF. CDR3 DNA sequence: TGTGCCAGCCTACCGCGAGGGACTAGCGGGACCCATGAGCAGTTCTTC.

The V and J genes are TRBV5-1 and TRBJ1-2; a weak D match, TRBD1 (5 bases). The germline CDR1 and CDR2 sequences are SGHRS and YFSETQ. This CDR3 is 14 amino acids long. Trimming removed 1 base at V and 4 bases at J, with 11 bases between. Here the CDR3 reads CASSLWGPSYGYTF. For the CDR3, the DNA is TGCGCCAGCAGCTTGTGGGGACCGAGCTATGGCTACACCTTC.

CDR3 DNA sequence: TGTGCCAGCTCACCGGGCCCGGGGGGGTCCGAGCAGTACTTC. Translating it yields CASSPGPGGSEQYF. The chain has TRBV18 and TRBJ2-7, with 8 bases aligning to TRBD2. The CDR3 runs 14 residues. The J segment lost 6 bases and the V segment lost 3 bases, leaving 7 bases of the junction unmatched. Germline loops: CDR1 KGHSH, CDR2 LQKENI. Based on the CDR3 plus reference TRBV18 and TRBJ2-7, the full variable domain is NAGVMQNPRHLVRRRGQEARLRCSPMKGHSHVYWYRQLPEEGLKFMVYLQKENIIDESGMPKERFSAEFPKEGPSILRIQQVVRGDSAAYFCASSPGPGGSEQYFGPGTRLTVT.

This clone was seen more than once but under ten times. V gene TRBV3-1 (or the pseudogene TRBV3-2) combines with J gene TRBJ1-5, with D unclear. V dropped 1 base and J dropped 3 bases, with 7 bases sitting between them. In germline, CDR1 is LGHDT, CDR2 YNNKEL (reference sequence). This CDR3 contains 14 residues. CDR3 residues: CASSQGVFNQPQHF. DNA for the CDR3: TGTGCCAGCAGCCAAGGAGTTTTCAATCAGCCCCAGCATTTT.

The rearrangement joins TRBV6-5 to TRBJ1-1; D gene ambiguous. CDR3 size: 13 residues. The V gene's germline CDR1 is MNHEY and CDR2 SVGAGI. Trimming took off 7 bases at V and 1 base at J, with 10 bases between the two ends. Here the CDR3 reads CASIWGENTEAFF. The DNA of the CDR3 is TGTGCCAGCATATGGGGAGAGAACACTGAAGCTTTCTTT.

The chain has TRBV10-3 and TRBJ2-7, with 8 positions matching TRBD1. CDR1 and CDR2 (germline): ENHRY, SYGVKD. The ends lost 10 bases at V and 4 bases at J; junction bases unmatched: 12. There are 14 residues in the CDR3. The CDR3 is CATGLAGGGYEQYF. The CDR3 DNA reads as TGTGCCACCGGGTTGGCAGGGGGCGGTTACGAGCAGTACTTC.

The chain employs TRBV30 and TRBJ1-4; D unresolved. The CDR3 has 13 residues. The V end lost 0 bases, the J end lost 8 bases, and 10 bases lay between the germline ends. The germline V gene encodes CDR1 GTSNPN and CDR2 SVGIG (reference sequence). The CDR3 loop reads CAWSVQAGEKLFF. The CDR3 region has the DNA TGTGCCTGGAGTGTCCAGGCGGGGGAAAAACTGTTTTTT.

J is TRBJ2-1 and V is TRBV6-5, with TRBD1 matching over 8 bases. V shed 2 bases, J shed 10 bases, and the junction held 13 bases outside the gene matches. The length of the CDR3 is 16 residues. Germline V gene lookup returns CDR1 MNHEY and CDR2 SVGAGI. CDR3 coding DNA: TGTGCCAGCAGTTACCCCAGGGGGCAGGGGAGCGGGGAGCAGTTCTTC. As protein: CASSYPRGQGSGEQFF.

This sequence joins TRBV20-1 and TRBJ1-2; weak D call: TRBD1 (5 bases). The CDR3 loop spans 11 amino acids. CDR1 and CDR2 (germline): DFQATT, SNEGSKA (reference sequence). V was pared by 5 bases and J by 8 bases, with 12 bases between. The CDR3 region is CSASRGDGYTF. The CDR3 DNA sequence: TGCAGTGCTTCGAGAGGGGACGGCTACACCTTC.

The chain uses TRBV11-3 and TRBJ2-7; tentative D call: TRBD1 (6 bases). CDR3 size: 15 residues. The V gene lost 1 base and the J gene lost 3 bases, with 13 bases spanning the gap. CDR1 SGHNT and CDR2 YENEEA come from the germline V gene. The CDR3 protein is CASSLVEGEYYEQYF. The CDR3 DNA sequence: TGTGCCAGCAGCTTAGTTGAGGGGGAATACTACGAGCAGTACTTC.

The rearrangement joins TRBV6-5 to TRBJ1-2, with D perhaps TRBD1 (5 bases). V lost 4 bases and J 0 bases, leaving 12 bases between the germline ends. Germline CDR1 MNHEY, CDR2 SVGAGI. This CDR3 region has 15 residues. The CDR3 region is CASSSLTEANYGYTF. Here the CDR3 DNA reads TGTGCCAGCAGTTCCTTGACAGAAGCTAACTATGGCTACACCTTC.

The chain is built from TRBV14 and TRBJ2-1; TRBD2 agrees at 13 bases. The length of the CDR3 is 15 residues. Trimming at V came to 1 base and at J to 10 bases, leaving 4 bases not matched to a gene. CDR1 and CDR2 (germline): SGHDN, FVKESK. CDR3 in DNA: TGTGCCAGCAGCCAAGGACTAGCGGGAGGCTTAGAGCAGTTCTTC. Translated: CASSQGLAGGLEQFF. The full variable domain, its missing parts supplied by reference TRBV14 and TRBJ2-1, is EAGVTQFPSHSVIEKGQTVTLRCDPISGHDNLYWYRRVMGKEIKFLLHFVKESKQDESGMPNNRFLAERTGGTYSTLKVQPAELEDSGVYFCASSQGLAGGLEQFFGPGTRLTVL.

This clone was detected a few times. This chain links TRBV28 with TRBJ1-2, with 7 bases fitting TRBD1. V dropped 3 bases and J dropped 8; count of bases not matched to a gene: 9. CDR3 length: 14 residues. CDR1 MDHEN and CDR2 SYDVKM come from the germline V gene. The CDR3 DNA reads as TGTGCCAGCAGTTTGTTTGACAGGGTGGCCGGCTACACCTTC. This gives the protein CASSLFDRVAGYTF.

The genes are TRBV30 and TRBJ1-5; the match to TRBD1 covers 7 bases. CDR1 and CDR2 from the germline V gene are GTSNPN and SVGIG (reference sequence). V was pared by 6 bases and J by 2 bases, with 7 bases of the junction left unmatched. The CDR3 has 14 amino acids. CDR3 region: CACQGGVGNQPQHF. As DNA, the CDR3 is TGTGCCTGCCAGGGGGGGGTAGGCAATCAGCCCCAGCATTTT. Using reference TRBV30 and TRBJ1-5 for the parts outside the CDR3, the full variable domain is SQTIHQWPATLVQPVGSPLSLECTVEGTSNPNLYWYRQAAGRGLQLLFYSVGIGQISSEVPQNLSASRPQDRQFILSSKKLLLSDSGFYLCACQGGVGNQPQHFGDGTRLSIL.

This clone has just one count. The chain is built from TRBV11-3 and TRBJ2-1; D possibly matches TRBD1 or TRBD2 (5 bases each). This CDR3 comprises 16 residues. Germline V CDR1 and CDR2: SGHNT, YENEEA. Trimming removed 0 bases at V and 4 bases at J, with 13 bases between. CDR3 in DNA: TGTGCCAGCAGCTTAGATCTCAGGGACCAATACAATGAGCAGTTCTTC. Amino acids: CASSLDLRDQYNEQFF.

CDR3 in DNA: TGTGCCAGCAGCCCCTGGGGAGGGAATAACTATGGCTACACCTTC. Residues: CASSPWGGNNYGYTF. The chain recombines TRBV7-9 with TRBJ1-2; D ambiguous. The CDR3 loop spans 15 amino acids. Trimming took 5 bases from V and 1 from J, leaving 14 bases between them. Germline V gene sequence: CDR1 SEHNR, CDR2 FQNEAQ (reference sequence).